These 2 T cell receptor beta chains were sequenced from one sample in a study of Tregs in tolerant kidney transplant recipients. The data were produced by immunoSEQ multiplex PCR, yet TCRdb's version contains in-frame clones alone and is incomplete. This table holds 60,000 or so clones, 70% to 90% found once. The sample consisted of Tregs from blood, taken before the transplant. Receptors were obtained from a human donor who received a combined kidney and bone marrow transplant.

The V gene is TRBV18, the J gene TRBJ2-7; 7 bases match TRBD1. J was trimmed by 3 bases and V by 8 bases; bases with no gene match: 13. This CDR3 is built from 15 residues. CDR1 is KGHSH, CDR2 LQKENI, per germline. Here the CDR3 reads CASAETTGVGYEQYF. The CDR3 region has the DNA TGTGCCAGCGCCGAGACCACAGGGGTGGGCTACGAGCAGTACTTC.

V and J are TRBV5-5 and TRBJ2-2; 8 bases match TRBD1. The CDR3 loop spans 16 amino acids. V shed 1 base and J 8 bases; nucleotides not matched to a gene: 10. The germline gives CDR1 SGHKS, CDR2 YYEKEE (reference sequence). The CDR3 nucleotides read TGTGCCAGCAGCTTGCGTCCGACAGGGGTCGTTGGGGAGCTGTTTTTT. It is translated as CASSLRPTGVVGELFF.